These T cell receptor beta chains were read from a single sample in a study of cytomegalovirus exposure and HLA in healthy donors. Profiled with immunoSEQ multiplex PCR; TCRdb holds only in-frame clones, not every one. This sample yields tens of thousands of clones, of which roughly 80% are seen a single time; roughly a tenth belongs to the top ten. Sequencing input: PBMCs. Receptors originate from a man aged 30 to 39 in good health and CMV-seropositive. Each CDR3 is given with its conserved first and last residue. A D gene is named only where the DNA matches it firmly. Size values are once, few and many counts, or a class for expanded clones, and some rows have none.

V gene	D gene	clone size	J gene	CDR3 protein	CDR3 DNA
TRBV27	-	once	TRBJ1-2	CASSYRENYGYTF	TGTGCCAGCAGCTACAGGGAAAACTATGGCTACACCTTC
TRBV4-3	TRBD1	-	TRBJ2-7	CASSHWGGDREYEQYF	TGCGCCAGCAGCCATTGGGGGGGGGACAGGGAATACGAGCAGTACTTC
TRBV5-1	-	-	TRBJ2-2	CASSLTRGSDSGELFF	TGCGCCAGCAGCTTGACCAGGGGATCGGACAGCGGGGAGCTGTTTTTT
TRBV14	TRBD1	-	TRBJ1-2	CASSPPDRDNYGYTF	TGTGCCAGCAGCCCCCCGGACAGGGATAACTATGGCTACACCTTC
TRBV18	-	-	TRBJ2-7	CASSAAGYEQYF	TGTGCCAGCTCAGCGGCCGGCTACGAGCAGTACTTC
TRBV7-9	TRBD1	-	TRBJ2-7	CASSLGQPPVGEQYF	TGTGCCAGCAGCTTGGGACAGCCTCCTGTGGGCGAGCAGTACTTC
TRBV6-1	TRBD1	-	TRBJ1-2	CASSEGQAVGTNYGYTF	TGTGCCAGCAGTGAGGGACAGGCAGTTGGAACCAACTATGGCTACACCTTC
TRBV2	-	-	TRBJ2-3	CASSAGQRSTDTQYF	TGTGCCAGCAGTGCGGGACAACGATCCACAGATACGCAGTATTTT
TRBV10-2	-	-	TRBJ1-2	CASSDPGPRGGGYTF	TGCGCCAGCAGTGACCCGGGACCCAGGGGCGGAGGCTACACCTTC
TRBV13	-	-	TRBJ2-7	CASSGARQGVYEQYF	TGTGCCAGCAGCGGGGCTCGGCAGGGCGTCTACGAGCAGTACTTC
TRBV2	-	few	TRBJ1-1	CASTTMNTEAFF	TGTGCCAGCACGACAATGAACACTGAAGCTTTCTTT
TRBV9	-	few	TRBJ2-3	CASSALEGGGTDTQYF	TGTGCCAGCAGCGCCCTCGAGGGGGGGGGCACAGATACGCAGTATTTT
TRBV6-5	TRBD1	few	TRBJ1-6	CASSATGENSPLHF	TGTGCCAGCTCAGCGACAGGGGAGAATTCACCCCTCCACTTT
TRBV9	TRBD2	few	TRBJ2-3	CASSVELAGGQDTQYF	TGTGCCAGCAGCGTAGAGCTAGCGGGGGGGCAAGATACGCAGTATTTT
TRBV2	-	-	TRBJ1-5	CASSDQSVYSNQPQHF	TGTGCCAGCAGTGATCAGAGCGTTTATAGCAATCAGCCCCAGCATTTT
TRBV9	TRBD2	once	TRBJ2-7	CASSVAGTSEYEQYF	TGTGCCAGCAGCGTAGCGGGGACTAGCGAGTACGAGCAGTACTTC
TRBV27	-	-	TRBJ1-2	CASSLTDYGYTF	TGTGCCAGCAGTTTGACAGACTATGGCTACACCTTC
TRBV5-1	TRBD1	-	TRBJ2-5	CASSPVTGVETQYF	TGCGCCAGCAGCCCAGTGACAGGGGTAGAGACCCAGTACTTC
TRBV6-5	TRBD1	few	TRBJ2-7	CASSNRGHEQYF	TGTGCCAGCAGCAACAGGGGCCACGAGCAGTACTTC
TRBV5-4	-	-	TRBJ2-5	CASSLLLQGGSETQYF	TGTGCCAGCAGCTTGCTCTTGCAGGGGGGATCGGAGACCCAGTACTTC
TRBV6-4	-	-	TRBJ1-6	CASSVQGGSPLHF	TGTGCCAGCAGTGTACAGGGTGGTTCACCCCTCCACTTT
TRBV6-1	-	once	TRBJ2-3	CASSGVRQATQYF	TGTGCCAGCAGTGGAGTTCGACAGGCTACGCAGTATTTT
TRBV6-4	-	medium-sized	TRBJ2-3	CASSDGAGSTDTQYF	TGTGCCAGCAGTGACGGGGCGGGGAGCACAGATACGCAGTATTTT
TRBV5-1	-	once	TRBJ2-3	CASSLDTLRTDTQYF	TGCGCCAGCAGCTTGGACACCCTTCGCACAGATACGCAGTATTTT
TRBV7-2	TRBD2	once	TRBJ2-1	CASSRRSRTSGGVYNEQFF	TGTGCCAGCAGTCGCAGAAGTCGGACCAGCGGGGGAGTTTACAATGAGCAGTTCTTC
TRBV5-6	TRBD1	-	TRBJ1-2	CASSLGTGVYGYTF	TGTGCCAGCAGCTTGGGGACAGGAGTTTATGGCTACACCTTC
TRBV30	TRBD1	-	TRBJ1-5	CAWSQGAQTQHF	TGTGCCTGGAGCCAGGGGGCTCAGACCCAGCATTTT
TRBV29-1	-	-	TRBJ1-5	CSVGGGANSNQPQHF	TGCAGCGTTGGTGGGGGGGCTAATAGCAATCAGCCCCAGCATTTT
TRBV27	TRBD1	-	TRBJ2-7	CASSLSFWTGKGYEQYF	TGTGCCAGCAGTTTAAGTTTTTGGACAGGGAAGGGCTACGAGCAGTACTTC
TRBV6-6	-	-	TRBJ1-2	CASSYSPGRYGGYTF	TGTGCCAGCAGTTACTCCCCGGGTCGGTACGGGGGCTACACCTTC
TRBV6-4	TRBD1	-	TRBJ1-1	CASSLGNRDSTEAFF	TGTGCCAGCTCATTGGGGAACCGGGACAGCACTGAAGCTTTCTTT
TRBV2	-	once	TRBJ2-7	CASSPDSFLSYEQYF	TGTGCCAGCAGTCCGGACAGCTTCCTATCCTACGAGCAGTACTTC